The 28 T cell receptor beta chains listed next were all sequenced from one sample in a study of breast tumors, draining lymph nodes, adjacent tissues. TCRdb reprocessed the multiplex PCR reads with MiXCR, giving one entry per CDR3 protein. The sample has about 130,000 distinct CDR3 sequences; 21% are singletons. Samples came from axillary lymph nodes draining the breast cancer. The sample consisted of axillary lymph node tissue. The source of these receptors is a female donor with breast cancer. Some clones in this sample may be carry-over from other donors' samples.

The table lists this clonotype with many counts. The V and J genes are TRBV20-1 and TRBJ2-5; D may be TRBD1 (5 bases). The CDR3 runs to 13 residues. Germline V lookup: CDR1 DFQATT, CDR2 SNEGSKA (reference sequence). Trimming took 4 bases from V and 5 from J, leaving 14 bases between them. In nucleotides, the CDR3 is TGCAGTGCTAAGGCAGGGTCGACGGAGACCCAGTACTTC. Its protein is CSAKAGSTETQYF.

With respect to this clonotype: At one end the junction does not follow the germline gene, possibly because of a read error. The chain joins TRBV7-2 to TRBJ2-7; 10 bases match TRBD2. Germline CDR1 SGHTA, CDR2 FQGNSA. The CDR3 has 15 residues. The CDR3 is CASSPRGLATGEQCF. In nucleotides, the CDR3 is TGTGCCAGCAGCCCCAGGGGACTAGCGACTGGCGAGCAGTGCTTC.

With regard to this clonotype: This may be a read error, as it is one base from a much larger clone. This chain links TRBV15 with TRBJ1-4; D gene ambiguous. CDR3 size: 15 residues. Germline-derived CDR1 and CDR2 are LNHNV and YYDKDF (reference sequence). In DNA, the CDR3 is TGTGCCACCAGCAGGGAGTTTAAGGCCAATGAAAAACTGCTTTTT. Its translation is CATSREFKANEKLLF.

Regarding this clonotype: A read error may be the cause here, since a much bigger clone is one base away. The chain employs TRBV9 and TRBJ2-2; possible D gene TRBD1, 5 bases. This CDR3 has 13 amino acids. In germline, CDR1 is SGDLS, CDR2 YYNGEE. The V gene lost 10 bases and the J gene lost 3 bases, with 13 bases spanning the gap. The CDR3 sequence is CAGTIGDTGELFF. Written as DNA, the CDR3 is TGTGCCGGCACCATAGGGGACACCGGGGAGCTGTTTTTT.

In this sample, this clonotype turned up many times. The V gene is TRBV30, the J gene TRBJ1-2; TRBD1 aligns across 7 bases. Unmatched junction bases numbered 5, after V lost 5 bases and J lost 8 bases. Germline CDR1 reads GTSNPN; CDR2 reads SVGIG (reference sequence). The CDR3 is 11 amino acids. DNA of the CDR3: TGTGCCTGGTCGACAGGGATGGGCTACACCTTC. Protein: CAWSTGMGYTF. Drawing the rest from reference TRBV30 and TRBJ1-2, the complete variable domain is SQTIHQWPATLVQPVGSPLSLECTVEGTSNPNLYWYRQAAGRGLQLLFYSVGIGQISSEVPQNLSASRPQDRQFILSSKKLLLSDSGFYLCAWSTGMGYTFGSGTRLTVV.

This clonotype was detected ten times or more. This sequence joins TRBV30 and TRBJ2-5; D gene ambiguous. Germline V gives CDR1 GTSNPN, CDR2 SVGIG (reference sequence). V was trimmed by 0 bases and J by 1 base, leaving 3 bases between them. This CDR3 contains 12 residues. CDR3 protein: CAWSVPQETQYF. The CDR3, as DNA: TGTGCCTGGAGTGTACCCCAAGAGACCCAGTACTTC. Full variable domain (missing parts from reference TRBV30 and TRBJ2-5): SQTIHQWPATLVQPVGSPLSLECTVEGTSNPNLYWYRQAAGRGLQLLFYSVGIGQISSEVPQNLSASRPQDRQFILSSKKLLLSDSGFYLCAWSVPQETQYFGPGTRLLVL.

This clonotype has at least ten counts. The rearrangement uses TRBV9 and TRBJ2-1; 9 bases match TRBD2. V lost 0 bases, J lost 7 bases, and 5 bases stayed unmatched. The CDR3 runs 15 residues. From germline, CDR1 is SGDLS and CDR2 YYNGEE. CDR3 sequence (DNA): TGTGCCAGCAGCGTAGGCAGCGGGAGGTTGAATGAGCAGTTCTTC. Protein: CASSVGSGRLNEQFF.

The sample holds many counts of this clonotype. The rearrangement uses TRBV12-3 or TRBV12-4 and TRBJ2-5, with 7 bases aligning to TRBD2. This CDR3 contains 15 residues. With 1 base clipped from V and 4 bases from J, the junction kept 6 bases outside the gene matches. CDR3 coding DNA: TGTGCCAGCAGTTTAGAGGCGGGAGCAGGAGAGACCCAGTACTTC. It encodes CASSLEAGAGETQYF.

Notes on this clonotype: A read error may be the cause here, since a much bigger clone is one base away. This sequence joins TRBV12-3 or TRBV12-4 and TRBJ2-1; TRBD2 matches at 7 bases. The CDR3 covers 14 residues. The CDR3 DNA sequence: TGTGCCAGCAGTTTAGGGGACTACCACAATGAGCGGTTCTTC. This codes for CASSLGDYHNERFF.

This clonotype has a count of ten or more. This chain connects TRBV20-1 to TRBJ2-5; 9 bases are shared with TRBD1. The V gene end was trimmed by 3 bases and the J gene end by 5 bases; junction bases not matched to a gene: 13. The CDR3 extends over 16 amino acids. Germline V lookup: CDR1 DFQATT, CDR2 SNEGSKA (reference sequence). The CDR3 spells CSARGPRTGVWETQYF. The CDR3 DNA is TGCAGTGCTAGGGGCCCCAGGACAGGGGTGTGGGAGACCCAGTACTTC.

This clonotype was detected a few times. The chain joins TRBV28 to TRBJ1-4; D might be TRBD1 (5 bases). The CDR3 is 15 residues long. V was shortened by 2 bases and J by 3 bases, with 10 bases between the two germline ends. CDR1 is MDHEN, CDR2 SYDVKM, per germline. The CDR3 DNA is TGTGCCAGCAGTTTAGTGGGGGGTCCTAATGAAAAACTGTTTTTT. This translates into CASSLVGGPNEKLFF.

This sequence joins TRBV10-3 and TRBJ2-4; 8 nucleotides match TRBD2. Trimming removed 2 bases from V and 2 bases from J; junction bases left unmatched: 5. The germline V gene has CDR1 ENHRY and CDR2 SYGVKD. The CDR3 has 16 amino acids. CDR3 nucleotide sequence: TGTGCCATCAGTGAGAGGCGGGAGGTAACCAAAAACATTCAGTACTTC. Amino acids: CAISERREVTKNIQYF.

This clonotype has ten or more counts. The J gene is TRBJ2-7, the V gene TRBV29-1, with D possibly TRBD2 on 7 matching bases. The CDR3 contains 14 residues. The V and J ends lost 4 bases and 4 bases respectively, with 17 bases between them. CDR1 is SQVTM, CDR2 ANQGSEA, per germline. The CDR3, as DNA: TGCAGCGTTGCTCGCGGGGGCCCTCAATACGAGCAGTACTTC. Its translation: CSVARGGPQYEQYF.

In this sample, this clonotype turned up many times. The junction departs from germline at one end; a sequencing error may be responsible. This sequence joins TRBV30 and TRBJ2-5, with D perhaps given as TRBD1 or TRBD2 (6 bases each). Germline V gene data show CDR1 as GTSNPN and CDR2 as SVGIG (reference sequence). CDR3 size: 11 residues. The CDR3 DNA reads as TGTGCCTGGAGTGGGGGGGCCCGGCATAACTTC. The encoded protein is CAWSGGARHNF.

This clonotype has a count of ten or more. This chain links TRBV10-2 with TRBJ2-5; D possibly corresponds to TRBD2 (6 bases). The CDR3 loop spans 16 amino acids. Germline CDR1 reads WSHSY; CDR2 reads SAAADI. V lost 3 bases and J lost 2, with 16 bases in between. The CDR3 protein is CASSDGGLPGQETQYF. CDR3 DNA: TGCGCCAGCAGTGACGGTGGACTACCAGGTCAAGAGACCCAGTACTTC.

This clonotype showed up many times. CDR3 DNA sequence: TGCGCCAGCAGACTAGCGAGAGAGGCCGGGGAGCTGTTTTTT. It yields the protein CASRLAREAGELFF. This chain connects TRBV10-1 to TRBJ2-2; 7 positions match TRBD2. The CDR3 spans 14 residues. The germline V gene encodes CDR1 WNHNN and CDR2 SYGVQD (reference sequence). V lost 6 bases, J lost 6 bases, and 7 bases stayed unmatched.

This clonotype was counted ten times or more. This rearrangement joins TRBV7-3 to TRBJ2-5, with D perhaps matching TRBD2 (6 bases). Trimming took off 5 bases at V and 5 bases at J, with 15 bases between the two ends. Germline CDR1 SGHTA, CDR2 FQGTGA. The CDR3 sequence is 14 residues long. The CDR3, as DNA: TGTGCCAGCAGCCCATCAGACCGGGGGGAGACCCAGTACTTC. Amino acids: CASSPSDRGETQYF.

Of note for this clonotype: At one boundary the junction diverges from the germline segment, which might be a read error. The rearrangement joins TRBV18 to TRBJ1-2; D is perhaps TRBD1 (6 bases). Per germline, CDR1 KGHSH and CDR2 LQKENI. This CDR3 region has 16 residues. The chain's CDR3 is CASSPPRGGGNYGSTF. The CDR3 coding sequence is TGTGCCAGCTCACCACCGAGGGGGGGCGGCAACTATGGCTCCACCTTC.

In its sample, this clonotype was seen many times. The V gene is TRBV18, the J gene TRBJ2-7; D uncertain. Between the trimmed V and J ends, which lost 1 base and 0 bases, there was a span of 4 bases. The V gene's germline CDR1 is KGHSH and CDR2 LQKENI. The CDR3 totals 13 residues. In nucleotides, the CDR3 is TGTGCCAGCTCACCACGTACCTCCTACGAGCAGTACTTC. Its protein product is CASSPRTSYEQYF.

With respect to this clonotype: A much larger clone is a single base away; this may be a read error. The chain links TRBV27 to TRBJ2-7; D unresolved. The V gene's germline CDR1 is MNHEY and CDR2 SMNVEV (reference sequence). This CDR3 region has 13 residues. V was pared by 6 bases and J by 1 base, with 10 bases between. The CDR3 loop is CASSHEQSYEQYF. CDR3 sequence (DNA): TGTGCCAGCAGCCATGAACAGTCCTACGAGCAGTACTTC.

This clonotype was seen repeatedly, ten times or more. The J gene is TRBJ1-5, the V gene TRBV5-5, with 7 bases matching TRBD1. The V segment lost 0 bases and the J segment 9 bases; nucleotides outside the gene matches: 0. Germline lookup yields CDR1 SGHKS and CDR2 YYEKEE (reference sequence). The CDR3 consists of 12 residues. The CDR3 DNA sequence: TGTGCCAGCAGCTTGGCAGGGGGGCCCCAGCATTTT. Its translation: CASSLAGGPQHF.

This clonotype came up many times. The chain links TRBV30 to TRBJ1-5; D may be TRBD1 (5 bases). V lost 0 bases and J 4 bases, leaving 7 bases between the germline ends. Germline CDR1 reads GTSNPN; CDR2 reads SVGIG (reference sequence). The CDR3 sequence is 13 residues long. This CDR3 is CAWSVRGNQPQHF. CDR3 DNA sequence: TGTGCCTGGAGTGTACGGGGGAATCAGCCCCAGCATTTT.

This clonotype was detected ten times or more. CDR3 coding DNA: TGTGCCAGCAGCTTCGGCACCAACTATGGCTACACCTTC. The encoded protein is CASSFGTNYGYTF. The V gene is TRBV7-8, the J gene TRBJ1-2; unclear D gene. V was shortened by 3 bases and J by 2 bases, with 7 bases between the two germline ends. CDR1 and CDR2 (germline): SGHVS, FQNEAQ. The length of the CDR3 is 13 residues.

This clonotype was counted only a few times. The chain links TRBV11-2 to TRBJ2-1; D call uncertain. Germline V gives CDR1 SGHAT, CDR2 FQNNGV. V was trimmed by 2 bases and J by 5 bases, leaving 13 bases between them. CDR3 length equals 15 residues. The CDR3 nucleotides read TGTGCCAGCAGCTTATACGGGCGGAGAGACAATGAGCAGTTCTTC. Residues: CASSLYGRRDNEQFF.

On this clonotype: A read error may be the cause here, since a much bigger clone is one base away. The CDR3 region is CASSLSPRSRPPYEQCF. In nucleotides, the CDR3 is TGTGCCAGCAGTTTATCTCCCCGATCCAGGCCGCCCTACGAGCAGTGCTTC. The gene calls are TRBV27 and TRBJ2-7, with D unresolved. The CDR3 loop spans 17 amino acids. CDR1 MNHEY and CDR2 SMNVEV come from the germline V gene (reference sequence).

In this sample, this clonotype turned up many times. J is TRBJ1-5 and V is TRBV7-9; D possibly corresponds to TRBD1 (6 bases). Trimming shortened V by 4 bases and J by 7 bases, and 8 bases separated the two germline ends. The germline V gene encodes CDR1 SEHNR and CDR2 FQNEAQ (reference sequence). This CDR3 spans 12 amino acids. Here the CDR3 reads CASSYGQQPQHF. The CDR3 DNA reads TGTGCCAGCAGCTATGGACAGCAGCCCCAGCATTTT.

This clonotype was recorded at least ten times. J is TRBJ2-7 and V is TRBV28, with D tentatively TRBD1 (6 bases). Germline CDR1 and CDR2: MDHEN and SYDVKM. The germline V and J ends were trimmed by 4 bases and 3 bases, with 16 bases remaining between them. The CDR3 length is 15 residues. CDR3 sequence reads: CASSSPTGLGYEQYF. The CDR3 nucleotides are TGTGCCAGCAGTTCCCCGACAGGCCTCGGCTACGAGCAGTACTTC.

In regard to this clonotype: This may come from a read error, since a much larger clone is one base off. This chain connects TRBV25-1 to TRBJ1-3; D not certain. CDR1 and CDR2 from the germline V gene are MGHDK and SYGVNS. This CDR3 is 14 amino acids long. The CDR3 is CASSSLSSRNTIYF. CDR3 nucleotide sequence: TGTGCCAGCAGTTCGCTAAGCTCTAGAAACACCATATATTTT.